This T cell receptor beta chain derives from a study of cytomegalovirus exposure and HLA in healthy donors. Study observations and caveats: Presence/absence comparisons presumed near-even sequencing depth among donors. Prior analysis indicated that the majority of TCR beta V segments exhibited productivity approximately 90% or approximately 30% of the time.

Per germline, CDR1 MNHNY and CDR2 SVGAGI (reference sequence). CDR3 length: 12 residues. Deletions cut 5 bases from V and 4 bases from J, with 8 bases between. A note on this clone: The antigen is not known.

This PCR relied on a set of 60 Vbeta primers and 13 Jbeta primers. TCRdb's copy holds only in-frame clones and misses some; the assay was immunoSEQ multiplex PCR. This table has about 180,000 clones, more than 65% appearing once. The clonotype was recovered from a girl aged 2 to 9 in good health and CMV-seropositive. Sequencing was performed on PBMCs. The chain is built from TRBV6-6 and TRBJ1-2; perhaps TRBD1 as D (5 bases). The CDR3 nucleotides read TGTGCCAGCAGTCCGACAGCCTATGGCTACACCTTC. It encodes CASSPTAYGYTF.